This TCR beta chain was captured by sequencing in a study of post-analysis software for immune sequencing data. The overall study: Relapsing-remitting, secondary progressive and progressive-relapsing forms made up the multiple sclerosis disease courses. Findings and caveats of the study: There were five TRBV segments more frequent in patients than controls, and TRBV5-6, TRBV5-1 and TRBV20-1 were among them. With F measure, samples from one preparation batch clustered together strongly. Multiple sclerosis patients had significantly lower normalized Chao1 diversity than controls.

The CDR3 spans 14 residues. The germline V gene has CDR1 SGHRS and CDR2 YFSETQ. TCR beta libraries were prepared from cDNA with unique molecular identifiers. About 500,000 cDNA molecules were obtained per 1 to 10 million input T cells. TCRdb reanalysed the PCR reads using MiXCR and keeps one entry per CDR3 protein. Of about 170,000 distinct CDR3 sequences in the sample, 30% were seen once. On this clonotype: Its specificity is not known. A much bigger clone sits one base away, suggesting this may be a read error.

The TCR originated in a girl under 18 with multiple sclerosis. Sequencing was done on a sample of blood. The chain has TRBV5-1 and TRBJ2-7; 8 bases line up with TRBD1. The CDR3 reads CVSSGRTGTYEQYF. CDR3 DNA: TGCGTCAGCAGCGGCAGGACAGGGACCTACGAGCAGTACTTC.